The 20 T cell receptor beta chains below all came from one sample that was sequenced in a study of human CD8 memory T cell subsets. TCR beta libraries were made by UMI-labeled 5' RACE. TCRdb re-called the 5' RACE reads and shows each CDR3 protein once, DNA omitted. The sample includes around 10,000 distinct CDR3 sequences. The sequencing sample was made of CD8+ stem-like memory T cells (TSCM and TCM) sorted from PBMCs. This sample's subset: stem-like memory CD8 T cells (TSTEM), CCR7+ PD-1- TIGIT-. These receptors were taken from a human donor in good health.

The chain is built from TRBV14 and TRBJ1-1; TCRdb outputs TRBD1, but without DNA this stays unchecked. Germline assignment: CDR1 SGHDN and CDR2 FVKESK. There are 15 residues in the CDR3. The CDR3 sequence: CASSQETGSGTEAFF.

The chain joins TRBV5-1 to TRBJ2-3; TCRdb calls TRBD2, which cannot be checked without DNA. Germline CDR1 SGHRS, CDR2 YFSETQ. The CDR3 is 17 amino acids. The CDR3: CASSLALAGGPTDTQYF.

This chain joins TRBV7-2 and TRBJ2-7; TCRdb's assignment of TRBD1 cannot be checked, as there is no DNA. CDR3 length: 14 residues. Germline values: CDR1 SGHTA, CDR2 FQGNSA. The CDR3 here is CASSFSTGAYEQYF.

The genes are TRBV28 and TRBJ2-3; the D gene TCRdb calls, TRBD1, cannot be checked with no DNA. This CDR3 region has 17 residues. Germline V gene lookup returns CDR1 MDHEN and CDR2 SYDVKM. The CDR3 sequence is CASSFPRDIDATDTQYF.

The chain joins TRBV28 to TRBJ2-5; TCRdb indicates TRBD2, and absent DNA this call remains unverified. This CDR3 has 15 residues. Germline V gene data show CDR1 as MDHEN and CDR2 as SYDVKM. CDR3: CASSNSREGEETQYF.

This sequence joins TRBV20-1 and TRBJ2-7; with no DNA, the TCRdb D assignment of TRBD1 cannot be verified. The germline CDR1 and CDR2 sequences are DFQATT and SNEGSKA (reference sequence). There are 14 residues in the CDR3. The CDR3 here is CSASWGRGSYEQYF.

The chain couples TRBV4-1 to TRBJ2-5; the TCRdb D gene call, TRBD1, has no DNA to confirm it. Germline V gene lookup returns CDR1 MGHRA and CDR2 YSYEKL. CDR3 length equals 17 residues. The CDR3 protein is CASSQDGAGLGEETQYF.

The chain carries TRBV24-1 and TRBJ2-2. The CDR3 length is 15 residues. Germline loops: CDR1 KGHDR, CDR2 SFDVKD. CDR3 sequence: CATSDLGSTAGELFF.

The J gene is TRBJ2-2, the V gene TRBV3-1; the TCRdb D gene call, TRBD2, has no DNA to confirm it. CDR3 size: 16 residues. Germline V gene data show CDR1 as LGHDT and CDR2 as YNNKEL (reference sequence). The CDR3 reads CASSQDSGANTGELFF.

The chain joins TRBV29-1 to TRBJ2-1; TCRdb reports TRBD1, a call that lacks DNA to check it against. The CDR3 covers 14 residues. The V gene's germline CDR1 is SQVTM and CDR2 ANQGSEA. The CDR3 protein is CSAPGTSSYNEQFF.

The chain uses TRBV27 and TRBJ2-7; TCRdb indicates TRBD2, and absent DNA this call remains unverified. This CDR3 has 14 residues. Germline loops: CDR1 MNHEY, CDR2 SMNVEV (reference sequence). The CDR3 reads CASSLRLAPYEQYF.

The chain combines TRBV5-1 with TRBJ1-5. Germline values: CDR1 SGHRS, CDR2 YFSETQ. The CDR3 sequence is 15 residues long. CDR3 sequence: CASSLSGIGNQPQHF.

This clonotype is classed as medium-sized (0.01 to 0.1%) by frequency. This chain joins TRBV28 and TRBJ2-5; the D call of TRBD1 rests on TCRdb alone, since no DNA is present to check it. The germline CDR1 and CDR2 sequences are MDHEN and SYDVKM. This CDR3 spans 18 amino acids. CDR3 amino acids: CASSFRRDRALSQETQYF.

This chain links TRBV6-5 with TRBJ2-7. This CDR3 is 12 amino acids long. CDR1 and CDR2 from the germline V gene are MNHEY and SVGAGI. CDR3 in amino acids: CASSFSGYEQYF.

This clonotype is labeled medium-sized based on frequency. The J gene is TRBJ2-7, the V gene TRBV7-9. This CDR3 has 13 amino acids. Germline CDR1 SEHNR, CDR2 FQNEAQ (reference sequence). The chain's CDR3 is CASRKGSLYEQYF.

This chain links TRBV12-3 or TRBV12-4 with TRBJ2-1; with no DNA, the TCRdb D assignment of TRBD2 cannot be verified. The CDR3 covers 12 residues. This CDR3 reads CASLNEGYEQFF.

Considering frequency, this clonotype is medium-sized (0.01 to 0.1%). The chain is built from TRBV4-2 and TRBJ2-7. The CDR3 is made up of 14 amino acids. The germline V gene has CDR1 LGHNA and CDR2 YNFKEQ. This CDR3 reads CASSQSGSSYEQYF.

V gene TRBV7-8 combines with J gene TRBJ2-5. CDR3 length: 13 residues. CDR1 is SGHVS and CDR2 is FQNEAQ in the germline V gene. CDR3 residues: CASSLAEEETQYF.

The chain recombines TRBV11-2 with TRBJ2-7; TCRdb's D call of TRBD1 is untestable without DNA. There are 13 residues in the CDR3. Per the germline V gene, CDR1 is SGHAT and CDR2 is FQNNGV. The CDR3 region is CASSPRETYEQYF. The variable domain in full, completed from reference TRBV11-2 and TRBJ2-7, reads EAGVAQSPRYKIIEKRQSVAFWCNPISGHATLYWYQQILGQGPKLLIQFQNNGVVDDSQLPKDRFSAERLKGVDSTLKIQPAKLEDSAVYLCASSPRETYEQYFGPGTRLTVT.

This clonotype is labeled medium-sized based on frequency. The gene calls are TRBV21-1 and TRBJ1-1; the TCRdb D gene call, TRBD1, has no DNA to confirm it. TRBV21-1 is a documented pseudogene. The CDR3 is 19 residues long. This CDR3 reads CASSKGGQGIFPIFIQAFF.